The present T cell receptor (beta chain) was sequenced within a study of blood T cells in healthy people across ages. PBMCs numbering at least 6.5 million were isolated per sample. The germline V gene has CDR1 MNHEY and CDR2 SVGEGT. Trimming removed 2 bases from V and 10 bases from J, with 15 bases in between. The CDR3 loop spans 13 amino acids. The authors ran a second PCR of roughly 7 to 11 cycles using a sample-barcoded 5' primer and a J-beta primer mix. TCRdb called the 5' RACE reads again in MiXCR, with one record for every CDR3 protein. The sample records about 2 million distinct CDR3 sequences, about 50% being singletons.

The sequenced material came from blood. The chain links TRBV6-2 or TRBV6-3 to TRBJ2-7; perhaps TRBD1 as D (6 bases). This sequence was found in a woman aged 35 to 49 in good health. CDR3 region: CASSYQDRFEQYF. CDR3 in DNA: TGTGCCAGCAGTTACCAAGACAGGTTCGAACAGTACTTC.